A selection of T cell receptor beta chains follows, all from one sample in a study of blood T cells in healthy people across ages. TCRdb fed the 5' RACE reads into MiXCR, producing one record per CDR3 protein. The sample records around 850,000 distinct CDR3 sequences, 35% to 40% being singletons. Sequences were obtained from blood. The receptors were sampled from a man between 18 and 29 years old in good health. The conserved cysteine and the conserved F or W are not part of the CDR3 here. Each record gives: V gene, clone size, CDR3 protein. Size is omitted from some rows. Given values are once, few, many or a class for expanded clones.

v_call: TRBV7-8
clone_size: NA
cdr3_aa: ASSFKPSGQETQY

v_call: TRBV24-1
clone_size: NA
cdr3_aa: ATSDPGVHTDTQY

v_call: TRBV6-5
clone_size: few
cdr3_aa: ASGWGDDEQY

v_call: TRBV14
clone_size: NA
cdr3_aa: ACSQETLRNSPLH

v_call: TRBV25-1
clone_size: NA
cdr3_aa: ASSGTPTATEAF

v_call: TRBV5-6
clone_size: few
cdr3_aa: ASSLDRGLAGSGEQF

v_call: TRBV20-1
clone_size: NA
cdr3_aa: SAPGRGLGTEAF

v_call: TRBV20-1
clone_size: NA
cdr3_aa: SAEETKGSYEQY

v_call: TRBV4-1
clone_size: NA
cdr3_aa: ASSQYGQGDEQY

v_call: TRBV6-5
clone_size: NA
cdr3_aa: ASSYEGAGSDTQY

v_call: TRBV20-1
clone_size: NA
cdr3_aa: SAGTDHEQY

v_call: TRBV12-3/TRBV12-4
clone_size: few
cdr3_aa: ASSPGRRGGELF

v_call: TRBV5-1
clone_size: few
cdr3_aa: ASSPTEENSPLH

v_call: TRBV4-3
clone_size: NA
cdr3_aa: ASSQGAKGVNTEAF

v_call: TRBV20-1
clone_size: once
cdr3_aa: SARAERGEKLF

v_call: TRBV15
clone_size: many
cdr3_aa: ATSRSSSGFGYEQY

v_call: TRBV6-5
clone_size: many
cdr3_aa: ASSYSNLGQGLVYGYT

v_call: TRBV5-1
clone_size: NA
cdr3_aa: ASSLQTETDTQY

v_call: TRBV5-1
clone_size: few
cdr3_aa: ASSYGRGQGRETQY